The 7 T cell receptor beta chains below come from one sample, sequenced in a study of response to subunit inactivated influenza vaccine. In TCRdb, the RT-PCR reads were re-called with MiXCR into one record per CDR3 protein. The sample carries 650,000 to 800,000 distinct CDR3 sequences, more than 11% recorded once. This material consisted of PBMCs from blood, taken roughly 15 days before vaccination. The receptors were sampled from a man aged 50-60 years who received an inactivated influenza vaccine.

This clonotype was seen a handful of times. The rearrangement joins TRBV18 to TRBJ2-3; 8 bases align to TRBD1. The CDR3 is 15 residues long. Germline V lookup: CDR1 KGHSH, CDR2 LQKENI. Trimming cost V 3 bases and J 6 bases; bases outside gene matches: 8. For the CDR3, the DNA is TGTGCCAGCTCACCCGGGACAGGCCGCTCCGATACGCAGTATTTT. Translating it yields CASSPGTGRSDTQYF.

Only a few counts were recorded for this clonotype. The V and J genes are TRBV5-1 and TRBJ2-7, with D possibly called TRBD1 or TRBD2 (5 bases each). With 4 bases removed from V and 3 bases from J, the gap between germline ends came to 14 bases. There are 14 residues in the CDR3. CDR1 is SGHRS and CDR2 is YFSETQ in the germline V gene. The CDR3 nucleotides read TGCGCCAGCAGCCCCCGTGGGGACGGCTACGAGCAGTACTTC. It is translated as CASSPRGDGYEQYF.

This chain connects TRBV15 to TRBJ2-1, with TRBD2 matching 10 bases. V lost 2 bases, J lost 3 bases, and 4 bases stayed unmatched. The germline gives CDR1 LNHNV, CDR2 YYDKDF (reference sequence). This CDR3 contains 16 residues. The CDR3 loop is CATSRRTSGFYNEQFF. For the CDR3, the DNA is TGTGCCACCAGCAGACGGACTAGCGGTTTCTACAATGAGCAGTTCTTC.

The chain has TRBV5-1 and TRBJ1-2; the D gene is possibly TRBD1 (6 bases). Trimming pared 4 bases from V and 0 bases from J, leaving 10 bases between. Germline loops: CDR1 SGHRS, CDR2 YFSETQ. The CDR3 length is 14 residues. The DNA for the CDR3 is TGCGCCAGCAGCAACAGGGAGACTAACTATGGCTACACCTTC. It translates to CASSNRETNYGYTF.

In its sample, this clonotype was seen a few times. This chain connects TRBV7-6 to TRBJ2-3; 10 positions agree with TRBD2. Germline CDR1 SGHVS, CDR2 FNYEAQ. This CDR3 is built from 17 residues. V gave up 0 bases and J gave up 5 bases; unmatched junction bases: 8. The CDR3 nucleotides read TGTGCCAGCAGCTTAGCGGGTAGCGGGGGGCCCCGAGATACGCAGTATTTT. Encoded protein: CASSLAGSGGPRDTQYF.

The chain links TRBV30 to TRBJ2-1; 8 nucleotides line up with TRBD2. This CDR3 comprises 11 residues. CDR1 and CDR2 (germline): GTSNPN, SVGIG (reference sequence). J was trimmed by 12 bases and V by 3 bases; bases with no gene match: 4. The CDR3 sequence is CAWSLAGGQFF. CDR3 nucleotides: TGTGCCTGGAGCTTGGCGGGGGGGCAGTTCTTC.

The V and J genes are TRBV28 and TRBJ2-5; TRBD1 or TRBD2 may be the D gene (5 bases each). The CDR3 consists of 15 residues. V lost 2 bases to trimming and J lost 4 bases, with 14 bases between them. Germline CDR1 and CDR2: MDHEN and SYDVKM. The CDR3 protein is CASSLGASYGETQYF. The CDR3 DNA follows: TGTGCCAGCAGTTTAGGGGCTAGCTATGGAGAGACCCAGTACTTC.